Detailed here is one T cell receptor beta chain. Original data processing: From reference gene primer amplification, estimates of nucleated cell counts were derived. Assay used: immunoSEQ multiplex PCR; TCRdb lists only in-frame clones, some missing. Clone size and the V and J calls come from that table; the DNA yielded D and trimming. Found here are 150,000 to 200,000 clones, 80% to 90% of them singletons; the top ten hold around 9%. The CDR3 totals 15 residues. The germline gives CDR1 KGHSH, CDR2 LQKENI. Trimming stripped 3 bases from V and 3 bases from J, with 11 bases between. This entry belongs to a study of blood T cell repertoires in COVID-19. Whole-study context: COVID-19 samples from acute and convalescent phases originated in the United States, Italy and Spain. PBMCs, B-cell-depleted T cells, or T cells were the source of the cDNA or gDNA that made up the material.

J is TRBJ2-2 and V is TRBV18; a possible D gene is TRBD1 (5 bases). Sequenced input: peripheral blood. The sequence derives from a man aged 45-65 years with active or convalescent COVID-19. The CDR3 region is CASSPTGAHTGELFF. The CDR3 DNA is TGTGCCAGCTCACCCACAGGAGCTCACACCGGGGAGCTGTTTTTT.